This T cell receptor (beta chain) derives from a study of T-cell memory formation after mild COVID-19. Study findings and constraints: Several responding clones turned up in pre-infection memory, indicating that cross-reactive memory may have taken part.

Trimming took off 5 bases at V and 5 bases at J, with 14 bases between the two ends. Germline V gene sequence: CDR1 LGHNA, CDR2 YSLEER. The length of the CDR3 is 14 residues. As for this clonotype: Its cognate antigen is unknown.

TCRdb itself ran the 5' RACE reads through MiXCR, one entry per CDR3 protein. Of 550,000 to 600,000 distinct CDR3 sequences in the sample, about 20% were seen once. The chain joins TRBV4-3 to TRBJ2-3; no clear D gene. The source material was PBMCs or a T cell subset sorted from them (not recorded which). The source is an adult woman who had mild COVID-19 (a few samples of this study predate the infection). Cell type and time point are not known. CDR3 nucleotide sequence: TGCGCCAGCAGCTCCACCCAACGGAAAGATACGCAGTATTTT. It specifies CASSSTQRKDTQYF.